This T cell receptor (beta chain) is from a study of beta chain features in type 1 diabetes. With respect to this clone: This sample also contains other DNA sequences that code for the same CDR3.

Since all of the isolated RNA was reverse transcribed, expressed TCRB transcripts were what got sequenced. Sequencing of naive, central memory and regulatory T cell samples gave an average of about 3.57 million reads. The method was immunoSEQ multiplex PCR; TCRdb's version includes in-frame clones alone and lacks a portion of them. The data contain around 200,000 clones, less than 15% of them singletons. This CDR3 has 13 amino acids. Germline CDR1 reads GTSNPN; CDR2 reads SVGIG (reference sequence). Trimming removed 0 bases from V and 1 base from J, with 6 bases in between. Material: central memory CD4+ T cells from blood. This TCR was recovered from a woman aged 18-29 years in good health. The chain combines TRBV30 with TRBJ1-2, with D uncertain. CDR3 region: CAWSVTGNYGYTF. Here the CDR3 DNA reads TGTGCCTGGAGTGTTACCGGTAACTATGGCTACACCTTC.